A selection of T cell receptor beta chains follows, all from one sample in a study of T cell changes during pregnancy in multiple sclerosis. Profiling relied on immunoSEQ multiplex PCR, and the TCRdb table lists in-frame clones only, not all of them. The data show 90,000 to 95,000 clones, roughly 91% seen once. The starting material was peripheral blood, obtained in the first trimester of pregnancy. These receptors all come from a female donor with multiple sclerosis, enrolled in a pregnancy study. The CDR3 runs from the conserved cysteine through the conserved F or W. Fields, in order: J gene, clone size, D gene, V gene, CDR3 protein, CDR3 DNA. The D gene is left open where the match is weak. Clone size is stated in some rows and not others, as once, few, many or a class when expanded.

J: TRBJ1-1
size: -
D: -
V: TRBV7-3
CDR3: CASSRGTEAFF
DNA: TGTGCCAGCAGCCGAGGCACTGAAGCTTTCTTT

J: TRBJ1-1
size: -
D: -
V: TRBV6-6
CDR3: CASSSLPAGLNTEAFF
DNA: TGTGCCAGCAGTTCCCTCCCGGCAGGGCTGAACACTGAAGCTTTCTTT

J: TRBJ1-1
size: once
D: -
V: TRBV6-5
CDR3: CASSYLGQLTEAFF
DNA: TGTGCCAGCAGTTACCTGGGACAATTGACTGAAGCTTTCTTT

J: TRBJ1-1
size: -
D: TRBD1
V: TRBV5-6
CDR3: CASSWSTGVTEAFF
DNA: TGTGCCAGCAGCTGGTCGACAGGGGTAACTGAAGCTTTCTTT

J: TRBJ2-5
size: -
D: -
V: TRBV20-1
CDR3: CSAGGEETQYF
DNA: TGCAGTGCTGGAGGAGAGGAGACCCAGTACTTC

J: TRBJ1-1
size: -
D: -
V: TRBV7-3
CDR3: CASSFSEGNTEAFF
DNA: TGTGCCAGCAGCTTCAGTGAGGGGAACACTGAAGCTTTCTTT

J: TRBJ1-5
size: -
D: -
V: TRBV14
CDR3: CASSQAETVDNQPQHF
DNA: TGTGCCAGCAGCCAAGCTGAGACAGTGGACAATCAGCCCCAGCATTTT

J: TRBJ2-3
size: -
D: TRBD2
V: TRBV19
CDR3: CASSFTGLAGGPSTDTQYF
DNA: TGTGCCAGTAGCTTTACGGGACTAGCGGGGGGACCAAGCACAGATACGCAGTATTTT

J: TRBJ1-2
size: -
D: -
V: TRBV19
CDR3: CASSFREGGYTF
DNA: TGTGCCAGTAGTTTCAGGGAAGGGGGCTACACCTTC

J: TRBJ2-7
size: -
D: -
V: TRBV27
CDR3: CASSLASEGGEQYF
DNA: TGTGCCAGCAGTTTAGCATCAGAGGGCGGCGAGCAGTACTTC

J: TRBJ2-7
size: -
D: TRBD2
V: TRBV2
CDR3: CASSELTSGGRYEQYF
DNA: TGTGCCAGCAGTGAATTAACTAGCGGGGGGAGATACGAGCAGTACTTC

J: TRBJ2-3
size: -
D: TRBD1
V: TRBV23-1
CDR3: CASSPGTGGIASTQYF
DNA: TGCGCCAGCAGTCCGGGGACAGGGGGGATCGCAAGTACGCAGTATTTT

J: TRBJ1-1
size: -
D: -
V: TRBV6-5
CDR3: CASSYSSNTEAFF
DNA: TGTGCCAGCAGTTACTCCTCGAACACTGAAGCTTTCTTT

J: TRBJ1-4
size: -
D: -
V: TRBV5-1
CDR3: CASSERLGGGGEKLFF
DNA: TGCGCCAGCAGCGAACGCCTTGGCGGCGGTGGAGAAAAACTGTTTTTT

J: TRBJ2-1
size: -
D: -
V: TRBV19
CDR3: CASSLEAGLRSYEQFF
DNA: TGTGCCAGTAGTCTCGAGGCTGGACTGAGAAGCTATGAGCAGTTCTTC

J: TRBJ1-2
size: -
D: -
V: TRBV18
CDR3: CASSPERNYGYTF
DNA: TGTGCCAGCTCACCGGAGAGGAACTATGGCTACACCTTC

J: TRBJ2-7
size: -
D: TRBD1
V: TRBV11-2
CDR3: CASSLDRANEQYF
DNA: TGTGCCAGCAGCTTGGACAGGGCAAACGAGCAGTACTTC

J: TRBJ2-5
size: once
D: -
V: TRBV27
CDR3: CASSPRAQETQYF
DNA: TGTGCCAGCAGCCCTCGAGCTCAAGAGACCCAGTACTTC

J: TRBJ2-1
size: -
D: TRBD1
V: TRBV14
CDR3: CASSQDRGTGVSYNEQFF
DNA: TGTGCCAGCAGCCAAGATCGAGGGACAGGGGTCTCCTACAATGAGCAGTTCTTC

J: TRBJ2-7
size: -
D: TRBD2
V: TRBV5-6
CDR3: CASSSGLAGDEQYF
DNA: TGTGCCAGCAGCTCGGGACTAGCGGGTGACGAGCAGTACTTC

J: TRBJ1-4
size: -
D: -
V: TRBV14
CDR3: CASSQIRVEAEKLFF
DNA: TGTGCCAGCAGTCAAATACGGGTGGAGGCGGAAAAACTGTTTTTT

J: TRBJ1-2
size: -
D: TRBD1
V: TRBV19
CDR3: CASSRQGTYGYTF
DNA: TGTGCCAGTAGCAGACAGGGAACCTATGGCTACACCTTC

J: TRBJ1-4
size: -
D: -
V: TRBV4-1
CDR3: CASSQELLQGLFF
DNA: TGCGCCAGCAGCCAAGAATTGCTCCAGGGACTGTTTTTT

J: TRBJ1-1
size: -
D: TRBD1
V: TRBV19
CDR3: CASSYTPDRGNTEAFF
DNA: TGTGCCAGTAGCTATACCCCAGACAGGGGAAACACTGAAGCTTTCTTT

J: TRBJ2-2
size: -
D: -
V: TRBV5-4
CDR3: CASSLWRTTNTGELFF
DNA: TGTGCCAGCAGCTTGTGGAGGACTACAAATACCGGGGAGCTGTTTTTT

J: TRBJ1-1
size: -
D: -
V: TRBV4-1
CDR3: CASSQVGENTEAFF
DNA: TGCGCCAGCAGCCAAGTGGGAGAGAACACTGAAGCTTTCTTT

J: TRBJ2-1
size: -
D: TRBD1
V: TRBV6-4
CDR3: CASSDSRGPNNEQFF
DNA: TGTGCCAGCAGTGACTCAAGGGGGCCCAACAATGAGCAGTTCTTC

J: TRBJ2-1
size: -
D: -
V: TRBV6-5
CDR3: CASSSPSSDEQFF
DNA: TGTGCCAGCAGCTCGCCTTCTAGCGATGAGCAGTTCTTC

J: TRBJ1-2
size: -
D: -
V: TRBV6-5
CDR3: CASSTGKMQYGYTF
DNA: TGTGCCAGCAGTACAGGGAAAATGCAGTATGGCTACACCTTC

J: TRBJ2-3
size: -
D: -
V: TRBV6-4
CDR3: CASSSGDTDTQYF
DNA: TGTGCCAGCAGTTCCGGGGACACAGATACGCAGTATTTT

J: TRBJ2-1
size: once
D: -
V: TRBV11-2
CDR3: CASLDRGSSYNEQFF
DNA: TGTGCCAGCCTTGACCGGGGGAGCTCCTACAATGAGCAGTTCTTC

J: TRBJ2-3
size: -
D: TRBD2
V: TRBV6-4
CDR3: CASSDGTSLSTDTQYF
DNA: TGTGCCAGCAGTGACGGGACTAGCCTTAGCACAGATACGCAGTATTTT

J: TRBJ1-5
size: -
D: TRBD1
V: TRBV10-3
CDR3: CAISTGTGGFNQPQHF
DNA: TGTGCCATCAGCACCGGGACAGGGGGTTTCAATCAGCCCCAGCATTTT

J: TRBJ2-5
size: once
D: -
V: TRBV4-2
CDR3: CASSRTLEGTQYF
DNA: TGTGCCAGCAGCCGGACTTTGGAGGGGACCCAGTACTTC

J: TRBJ2-7
size: once
D: TRBD2
V: TRBV10-3
CDR3: CAISTPKGLEPHYEQYF
DNA: TGTGCCATCAGTACCCCTAAGGGACTAGAGCCTCACTACGAGCAGTACTTC

J: TRBJ2-7
size: -
D: -
V: TRBV11-2
CDR3: CASSSWGRARRGYEQYF
DNA: TGTGCCAGCAGCTCATGGGGCAGGGCTAGAAGGGGCTACGAGCAGTACTTC

J: TRBJ1-1
size: -
D: -
V: TRBV7-6
CDR3: CASRDERDEHTEAFF
DNA: TGTGCCAGCAGGGATGAGAGGGATGAGCACACTGAAGCTTTCTTT

J: TRBJ1-6
size: few
D: TRBD1
V: TRBV5-4
CDR3: CAGETQGASSPLHF
DNA: TGTGCCGGGGAGACACAGGGGGCAAGTTCACCCCTCCACTTT

J: TRBJ1-6
size: -
D: TRBD1
V: TRBV27
CDR3: CASSAPSGQGSSPLHF
DNA: TGTGCCAGCAGTGCTCCCTCCGGACAGGGTAGTTCACCCCTCCACTTT

J: TRBJ1-1
size: -
D: -
V: TRBV10-2
CDR3: CASSESRTVFTEAFF
DNA: TGCGCCAGCAGTGAGTCTAGGACAGTGTTCACTGAAGCTTTCTTT

J: TRBJ2-6
size: -
D: -
V: TRBV6-6
CDR3: CASRTDGANVLTF
DNA: TGTGCCAGCAGGACAGATGGGGCCAACGTCCTGACTTTC

J: TRBJ1-6
size: -
D: TRBD1
V: TRBV4-2
CDR3: CASSQDDRAYSPLHF
DNA: TGTGCCAGCAGCCAAGATGACAGGGCATATTCACCCCTCCACTTT

J: TRBJ1-6
size: -
D: -
V: TRBV25-1
CDR3: CASSDFGGDSPLHF
DNA: TGTGCCAGCAGTGATTTCGGCGGCGATTCACCCCTCCACTTT

J: TRBJ2-7
size: -
D: TRBD2
V: TRBV7-8
CDR3: CASSSGTTPYEQYF
DNA: TGTGCCAGCAGTTCCGGGACTACCCCCTACGAGCAGTACTTC

J: TRBJ2-3
size: -
D: -
V: TRBV6-5
CDR3: CASSYPGTDTQYF
DNA: TGTGCCAGCAGTTACCCGGGCACAGATACGCAGTATTTT

J: TRBJ1-5
size: -
D: -
V: TRBV23-1
CDR3: CASSRPGLGRGQPQHF
DNA: TGCGCCAGCAGTCGACCCGGCTTGGGGCGAGGTCAGCCCCAGCATTTT

J: TRBJ2-3
size: -
D: TRBD2
V: TRBV5-4
CDR3: CASSPPLSGVSDTQYF
DNA: TGTGCCAGCAGCCCACCCTTGAGCGGGGTATCAGATACGCAGTATTTT

J: TRBJ1-6
size: -
D: TRBD1
V: TRBV12-5
CDR3: CASGLARDSTSPLHF
DNA: TGTGCTAGTGGTTTGGCCCGGGACAGTACTTCACCCCTCCACTTT

J: TRBJ2-7
size: once
D: -
V: TRBV20-1
CDR3: CSATDIYEQYF
DNA: TGCAGTGCTACGGACATTTACGAGCAGTACTTC

J: TRBJ1-1
size: once
D: -
V: TRBV5-5
CDR3: CASSFVEEGGTEAFF
DNA: TGTGCCAGCAGCTTCGTAGAGGAAGGGGGCACTGAAGCTTTCTTT

J: TRBJ2-7
size: -
D: TRBD2
V: TRBV7-2
CDR3: CASSSGTSVAYEQYF
DNA: TGTGCCAGCAGCTCGGGGACTAGCGTCGCCTACGAGCAGTACTTC

J: TRBJ1-2
size: -
D: -
V: TRBV5-5
CDR3: CASSPRGDPLYGYTF
DNA: TGTGCCAGCAGCCCTCGGGGAGACCCCCTCTATGGCTACACCTTC

J: TRBJ2-7
size: once
D: TRBD2
V: TRBV27
CDR3: CASSLGIGEGYEQYF
DNA: TGTGCCAGCAGTTTAGGCATCGGGGAGGGCTACGAGCAGTACTTC

J: TRBJ2-7
size: -
D: TRBD2
V: TRBV6-5
CDR3: CASRIAGGPYEQYF
DNA: TGTGCCAGCAGGATAGCGGGGGGGCCTTACGAGCAGTACTTC

J: TRBJ1-5
size: -
D: TRBD1
V: TRBV6-1
CDR3: CASSEWLGQGSDQPQHF
DNA: TGTGCCAGCAGTGAGTGGTTAGGACAGGGGTCAGATCAGCCCCAGCATTTT